Given below is one T cell receptor (beta chain) in context. Antigen: not known. This clone may be a read error of a much larger clone one base away. During its preparation, the TCRbeta library received unique molecular identifiers. TCRdb redid the calling of the PCR reads with MiXCR, one entry per CDR3 protein. The table shows 250,000 to 300,000 distinct CDR3 sequences, with under 14% occurring only once. The entry originates in a study of T-cell reconstitution after alpha-beta-depleted transplantation in children. General study points: One year after transplant, T-cell counts and diversity came mostly from newly produced T cells.

This clonotype was obtained from a male patient aged 2-10 years who had a stem cell transplant for chronic granulomatous disease, so the T cells may come from the graft donor. Material: peripheral blood, obtained 180 days after TCRalphabeta/CD19-depleted stem cell transplant.

This CDR3 is CASRNHGTNTEAFF. Written as DNA, the CDR3 is TGCGCCAGCAGGAATCACGGAACGAACACTGAAGCTTTCTTT. This chain uses TRBV5-1 with TRBJ1-1; D remains ambiguous. CDR1 SGHRS and CDR2 YFSETQ come from the germline V gene. V gave up 5 bases and J gave up 1 base, with 12 bases separating them. This CDR3 comprises 14 residues.